The TCR beta chain under discussion was sequenced for a study of post-analysis software for immune sequencing data. The study's findings and limits: Patients used several TRBV segments, including TRBV5-6, TRBV5-1 and TRBV20-1, more often than controls.

Germline V gene sequence: CDR1 SGHTA, CDR2 FQGNSA. J gave up 2 bases and V 4 bases, and 6 bases lay outside the gene matches. This CDR3 is built from 16 residues. This clonotype turned up a few times. The target antigen is unknown. Unique molecular identifiers were built into the TCR beta cDNA libraries. TCRdb fed the PCR reads into MiXCR, producing one record per CDR3 protein. This table holds 800,000 to 950,000 distinct CDR3 sequences, 53% found once. Sequencing was performed on blood. This chain links TRBV7-2 with TRBJ2-5; 11 bases are shared with TRBD2. This sequence was found in a girl aged 5 to 17 with multiple sclerosis. The CDR3 DNA is TGTGCCAGCAGCTCCAGACTAGCGGGGCGGCAAGAGACCCAGTACTTC. This gives the protein CASSSRLAGRQETQYF.